This entry is about one T cell receptor (beta chain). This receptor's antigen is unknown. No base quality values were provided; no much bigger clone lies one nucleotide off. Donors were under 40 systemically healthy Caucasian individuals from Russia aged roughly 6 to 90 years. Ten milliliters of peripheral blood were drawn from each donor into EDTA-treated Vacutainer tubes. PBMCs were isolated by Ficoll-Paque density-gradient centrifugation, with at least 6 million obtained per sample. Total RNA, at least 6 micrograms per sample, was extracted from PBMCs with Trizol reagent. Naive CD45RAhigh/CD27high T cell percentages were measured by flow cytometry on a PBMC aliquot from every donor. The receptor library was made with 5' RACE. Instrument on record: Illumina HiSeq 2500. The second PCR ran for roughly 7 to 11 cycles and used a J-beta primer mix along with a sample-barcoded 5' primer. A template-switch 5' adaptor carrying 12 random nucleotides introduced a unique molecular identifier onto each TCR beta cDNA molecule. Each sample yielded at least 3 million CDR3-containing paired-end reads. All of the RNA was converted into first-strand cDNA using the Mint cDNA synthesis kit, with a TRBC-specific oligonucleotide serving as the primer. All cDNA was treated with uracil-DNA glycosylase and then went through a first 18-cycle PCR with the universal primers M1SS and BC2_uni_R. Per the original workflow: Normalization of each sample was performed by random selection of 1 million high-quality reads, each carrying a distinct molecular identifier. Instead of being binned into consensus sequences, reads that shared molecular identifiers were thrown out. CDR3 identification, clonotype clustering and error correction used MiTCR with a Q25 quality threshold and the strictest error-elimination algorithm. A nonparametric unseen species model using Euler transformation provided a lower-bound estimate of total TCR beta diversity. Using fastp trimming at Q25 and MiXCR clonotype assembly, TCRdb reanalyzed the public sequencing data and kept in-frame beta chains. Rows with a matching CDR3 protein are joined into one entry that keeps the most common DNA and genes. The V and J calls shown here were made by TCRdb, not taken from the authors' results. The sample has about 570,000 distinct CDR3 sequences on record, 25% to 35% of them singletons. The ten largest clonotypes hold approximately 3.6% of the sample.

Including the terminal cysteine and phenylalanine, the CDR3 comprises 14 residues. Only the CDR3 DNA is retained, 42 bases long and in frame from the first base. From a lookup of the germline V gene, CDR1 and CDR2 are SGHRS and YFSETQ. V loses 4 bases of germline sequence and J loses 4 bases, and the interval between the two ends is 13 bases. This entry comes from a study of blood T cells in healthy people across ages (dated by TCRdb to 2013 to 2016). Background for the entire study: In model experiments, template switching captured about one uniquely barcoded TCR beta cDNA molecule for every two T cells. To track age-related changes in TCR beta repertoire diversity, the study relied on deep sequencing normalized with unique cDNA molecular identifiers. The donors were split into four age groups: young (average 16 years), middle-aged (around 40), aged (over 55) and long-lived (under 90). For two donors (one aged 18 to 29 and one aged 80 or older), the study analyzed two additional independent replicas of 1 million unique cDNA reads from the same blood draw. What the research found in general, with its limitations: As age increased, observed TCR beta diversity per million T cells dropped in a roughly linear way, and a significant reduction was already evident by age 40. Observed TCR beta diversity correlated strongly with the percentage of naive T cells measured by flow cytometry. Since profiling was done on bulk unsorted PBMCs, naive and antigen-experienced compartments could not be conclusively compared. The CMV infection status of donors was not known, potentially confounding age-related changes in expanded clonotypes. Estimates of total diversity from one million sequenced T cells were regarded as lower bounds and underestimates. Compared with the aged group, more naive CD4+ T cells, fewer expanded clones and increased TCR diversity were shown by the long-lived group, suggesting age selection.

This sample was also put to use in a study of T cells of mothers and their children. Reported in the second study: The donors were nine systemically healthy Caucasian individuals, made up of three mothers and their six children. cDNA synthesis consumed the entire amount of extracted RNA, loaded at around 1.4 ug RNA in each 15 ul reaction. In the second PCR, sample barcodes and 2-4 random nucleotides were introduced via the M1S primer. More than 9.5 million TCR beta CDR3 reads were obtained from each mother, and some 3.2 million reads were obtained from each child. Thymic selection shapes the output of TCR recombination in a similar way in related and unrelated pairs, and inherited differences have a minor effect. Related mother-child pairs always showed normalized repertoire overlap that was slightly higher than in unrelated mother-child pairs, though the difference was never significant. No persistent microchimeric T cell clones were detected, at a sensitivity of roughly 93 clones per million clonotypes. In the study, deep NGS was used to compare the TCR beta repertoires of mothers and children, and features distinguishing related mother-child pairs from unrelated individuals were sought. On average, the children were approximately 11 +/- 4 years old, while the mothers were about 40 +/- 4 years old. After adapter ligation was performed with NEBNext reagents, the libraries were sequenced on an Illumina HiSeq 2000 with 100+100 nt paired-end reads. To avoid cross-contamination, the mother libraries and the child libraries were prepared a month apart and sequenced in separate runs. Each donor had between roughly 450,000 and 2,300,000 distinct TCR beta clonotypes identified. Naive TCR beta clonotypes were estimated from low-frequency clonotypes matched to each donor's FACS-determined naive share, without sorting.

This TCR was recovered from a boy between 2 and 10 years old in good health. The chain is made from TRBV5-1 and TRBJ2-3; the D gene cannot be resolved reliably. Source material: blood. The CDR3 loop reads CASSKGPGADTQYF. The nucleotide sequence reads TGCGCCAGCAGCAAGGGCCCCGGCGCAGATACGCAGTATTTT.